The 5 T cell receptor beta chains below come from one sample, sequenced in a study of beta chain features in type 1 diabetes. Every isolated RNA sample was fully reverse transcribed, so sequencing captured expressed TCRB transcripts. Some clones are missing from TCRdb's copy, which holds only in-frame ones; the method was immunoSEQ multiplex PCR. Found here are around 350,000 clones, around 13% of them singletons; the top ten hold around 0.015%. Sequencing was carried out using naive CD4+ T cells from blood. These receptors came from a man aged 18 to 30 in good health.

This clone was observed a handful of times. The chain is built from TRBV14 and TRBJ2-3; no definite D call. Trimming cost V 1 base and J 2 bases, with 7 bases left between them. There are 14 residues in the CDR3. Germline CDR1 and CDR2: SGHDN and FVKESK. CDR3 sequence: CASSQVTPTDTQYF. Written as DNA, the CDR3 is TGTGCCAGCAGCCAAGTGACACCCACAGATACGCAGTATTTT.

The CDR3 spells CASSSSGRAGANVLTF. The CDR3 nucleotides read TGTGCCAGCAGCTCGTCTGGTCGGGCTGGGGCCAACGTCCTGACTTTC. The chain is built from TRBV7-2 and TRBJ2-6; D gene unclear. The germline CDR1 and CDR2 sequences are SGHTA and FQGNSA. The CDR3 has 16 amino acids. The V and J ends lost 4 bases and 2 bases respectively, with 12 bases between them. The whole variable domain, remainder taken from reference TRBV7-2 and TRBJ2-6, is GAGVSQSPSNKVTEKGKDVELRCDPISGHTALYWYRQSLGQGLEFLIYFQGNSAPDKSGLPSDRFSAERTGGSVSTLTIQRTQQEDSAVYLCASSSSGRAGANVLTFGAGSRLTVL.

The chain is built from TRBV2 and TRBJ2-3; 9 nucleotides line up with TRBD2. Germline-derived CDR1 and CDR2 are SNHLY and FYNNEI. This CDR3 has 16 residues. J gave up 1 base and V 6 bases, and 8 bases lay outside the gene matches. The CDR3: CASSGHSGSRTDTQYF. As DNA, the CDR3 is TGTGCCAGCAGCGGGCATAGCGGGAGTCGCACAGATACGCAGTATTTT. Based on the CDR3 plus reference TRBV2 and TRBJ2-3, the full variable domain is EPEVTQTPSHQVTQMGQEVILRCVPISNHLYFYWYRQILGQKVEFLVSFYNNEISEKSEIFDDQFSVERPDGSNFTLKIRSTKLEDSAMYFCASSGHSGSRTDTQYFGPGTRLTVL.

The chain is built from TRBV23-1 and TRBJ2-5, with D possibly being TRBD2 (6 bases). TRBV23-1 is placed among ORFs of uncertain function. V lost 0 bases, J lost 5 bases, and 22 bases lay in between. There are 18 residues in the CDR3. DNA of the CDR3: TGCGCCAGCAGTCAATCCCGAATCGGGACGGGTGGGGGGGAGACCCAGTACTTC. This codes for CASSQSRIGTGGGETQYF.

V usage is TRBV18 and J usage is TRBJ1-1; 7 positions agree with TRBD1. With V trimmed by 5 bases and J by 3 bases, 9 bases remained unmatched. From germline, CDR1 is KGHSH and CDR2 LQKENI. This CDR3 contains 15 residues. The CDR3 is CASSSSGRGDTEAFF. The CDR3 nucleotides are TGTGCCAGCTCAAGCTCCGGCAGGGGGGACACTGAAGCTTTCTTT. The full variable domain, its missing parts supplied by reference TRBV18 and TRBJ1-1, is NAGVMQNPRHLVRRRGQEARLRCSPMKGHSHVYWYRQLPEEGLKFMVYLQKENIIDESGMPKERFSAEFPKEGPSILRIQQVVRGDSAAYFCASSSSGRGDTEAFFGQGTRLTVV.